This T cell receptor (beta chain) is from a study of blood T cell repertoires in COVID-19. As handled by the study authors: Reference gene primer amplification gave estimated nucleated cell counts. Assay: immunoSEQ multiplex PCR; the TCRdb copy retains only in-frame clones and omits some. V, J and clone size are those of that table, while D and trimming were read from the DNA. The sample has some 270,000 clones, 84% seen once. This CDR3 has 14 residues. The germline CDR1 and CDR2 sequences are MGHRA and YSYEKL. After removal of 6 bases from V and 4 bases from J, the junction contained 8 bases not matched to a gene.

The sequence was collected from a woman in her 40s who had recovered from COVID-19. Sequencing was done on a sample of peripheral blood. The rearrangement uses TRBV4-1 and TRBJ1-1, with 7 bases fitting TRBD1. The CDR3 sequence is CASRNRGRSTEAFF. CDR3 DNA sequence: TGCGCCAGCAGAAACAGGGGCCGGAGCACTGAAGCTTTCTTT.